Listed below are T cell receptor beta chains from one sample, sequenced in a study of blood T cell repertoires in COVID-19. Sequenced by immunoSEQ multiplex PCR; TCRdb stores in-frame clones only, minus some. The sample has approximately 300,000 clones, around 90% seen once. Material: peripheral blood. The receptors stem from a woman in her 30s with COVID-19, enrolled during active disease. Each CDR3 is given with its conserved first and last residue. D genes are given only for firm matches. Not every row has a clone size; where given, it reads once, few, many or a size class.

size | J | D | V | DNA | CDR3
. | TRBJ1-1 | . | TRBV25-1 | TGTGCCAGCAGTGAACAGGACTTCACTGAAGCTTTCTTT | CASSEQDFTEAFF
. | TRBJ2-4 | TRBD1 | TRBV7-2 | TGTGCCAGCAGCTTAGAGCGGACAGGGTTAGCCAAAAACATTCAGTACTTC | CASSLERTGLAKNIQYF
. | TRBJ1-5 | . | TRBV28 | TGTGCCAGCAGGAGACTCTTCAATCAGCCCCAGCATTTT | CASRRLFNQPQHF
. | TRBJ2-2 | . | TRBV18 | TGTGCCAGCTCACCTCCGACAGGAAAGTTGATCGGGGAGCTGTTTTTT | CASSPPTGKLIGELFF
once | TRBJ2-7 | TRBD1 | TRBV7-9 | TGTGCCAGCAGCTTAGGCGAGACAGGGGGCGACGAGCAGTACTTC | CASSLGETGGDEQYF
. | TRBJ2-1 | TRBD2 | TRBV7-9 | TGTGCCAGCAGCGACGACAGGGATACTAGCGGGGGGGAGAATGAGCAGTTCTTC | CASSDDRDTSGGENEQFF
. | TRBJ2-6 | . | TRBV6-5 | TGTGCCAGCAGTTACCAACAGGGATCCGGGGCCAACGTCCTGACTTTC | CASSYQQGSGANVLTF
. | TRBJ2-3 | . | TRBV7-9 | TGTGCCAGCAGCCGACTCTCAGATACGCAGTATTTT | CASSRLSDTQYF
. | TRBJ1-2 | . | TRBV24-1 | TGTGCCACCAGTGATTCTCAGAGGCCCAACTATGGCTACACCTTC | CATSDSQRPNYGYTF
. | TRBJ1-5 | . | TRBV7-8 | TGTGCCAGCAGCTCTGTCGGGCAGGGGAATCAGCCCCAGCATTTT | CASSSVGQGNQPQHF
. | TRBJ2-1 | TRBD2 | TRBV15 | TGTGCCACCAGCACTGGACTAGCGGGAGGATATGAGCAGTTCTTC | CATSTGLAGGYEQFF
. | TRBJ2-7 | . | TRBV4-1 | TGCGCCAGCAGCCAAGATAACTACGAGCAGTACTTC | CASSQDNYEQYF
. | TRBJ2-7 | TRBD2 | TRBV5-1 | TGCGCCAGCAGCTTGAGCTCTAGCGGGAACTCCTACGAGCAGTACTTC | CASSLSSSGNSYEQYF
. | TRBJ1-1 | . | TRBV7-2 | TGTGCCAGCAGCTTCGGGGGACGGTACACTGAAGCTTTCTTT | CASSFGGRYTEAFF
. | TRBJ2-7 | TRBD2 | TRBV10-1 | TGCGCCACCTCCCTAGGGCGGGGGGACTCCTACGAGCAGTACTTC | CATSLGRGDSYEQYF
few | TRBJ2-7 | TRBD2 | TRBV5-6 | TGTGCCAGCAGCTCCCTTGGGAGGGAGGGCCTATACGAGCAGTACTTC | CASSSLGREGLYEQYF
. | TRBJ2-1 | TRBD1 | TRBV5-1 | TGCGCCAGCAGCTTAAAGACAGGGGCCTACAATGAGCAGTTCTTC | CASSLKTGAYNEQFF
. | TRBJ2-1 | . | TRBV5-1 | TGCGCCAGCAGCTTGGACAGGATGCCTAATGAGCAGTTCTTC | CASSLDRMPNEQFF
. | TRBJ2-5 | TRBD1 | TRBV14 | TGTGCCAGCAGCCTTGGACAGGGGATACAAGAGACCCAGTACTTC | CASSLGQGIQETQYF
. | TRBJ2-3 | . | TRBV4-3 | TGCGCCAGCAGTTCCGTGGTGGGACTAGATACGCAGTATTTT | CASSSVVGLDTQYF
. | TRBJ1-2 | . | TRBV6-5 | TGTGCCAGCAGTTATTCCGCGGGACCGGCATATGAGGGCTACACCTTC | CASSYSAGPAYEGYTF
. | TRBJ2-7 | . | TRBV3-1/TRBV3-2 | TGTGCCAGCAGCCAGTGGAGGGGTTACGAGCAGTACTTC | CASSQWRGYEQYF
. | TRBJ2-3 | . | TRBV7-2 | TGTGCCAGCAGCTTAGGGGTTAGCGGAACAGATACGCAGTATTTT | CASSLGVSGTDTQYF
. | TRBJ2-2 | . | TRBV5-1 | TGCGCCAGCACCGGACTACCCGCGAACACCGGGGAGCTGTTTTTT | CASTGLPANTGELFF
. | TRBJ1-5 | TRBD1 | TRBV30 | TGTGCCTGGAGTACAAGGGGGGGGACAGGCGTCAATCAGCCCCAGCATTTT | CAWSTRGGTGVNQPQHF
. | TRBJ2-7 | . | TRBV20-1 | TGCAGTGCTAGAGATAGAAACGAGCAGTACTTC | CSARDRNEQYF
. | TRBJ2-1 | . | TRBV6-5 | TGTGCCAGCAGTTACTCGGGAGCCGCCTACAATGAGCAGTTCTTC | CASSYSGAAYNEQFF
once | TRBJ2-3 | TRBD2 | TRBV5-8 | TGTGCCAGCAGCTGGTCGGGGAGGGCAGATACGCAGTATTTT | CASSWSGRADTQYF
. | TRBJ1-2 | TRBD1 | TRBV5-6 | TGTGCCAGCAGCTTTACAGGGGCGTATGGCTACACCTTC | CASSFTGAYGYTF
once | TRBJ2-3 | . | TRBV3-1/TRBV3-2 | TGTGCCAGCAGCCTGCGTGGGGGGGATACGCAGTATTTT | CASSLRGGDTQYF
. | TRBJ1-1 | . | TRBV12-3/TRBV12-4 | TGTGCCAGCAGCTACACAGAGGAAGCTTTCTTT | CASSYTEEAFF
. | TRBJ2-1 | . | TRBV5-4 | TGTGCCAGCAGCTCCAGCGGCAACAATGAGCAGTTCTTC | CASSSSGNNEQFF
. | TRBJ1-4 | . | TRBV7-9 | TGTGCCAGCAGCCCCGGACAGAATGAAAAACTGTTTTTT | CASSPGQNEKLFF
. | TRBJ1-3 | . | TRBV2 | TGTGCCAGCAGTACCCTAGCCGTGAAATCTGGAAACACCATATATTTT | CASSTLAVKSGNTIYF
few | TRBJ2-7 | . | TRBV7-6 | TGTGCCAGCAGCCCTGCGGAGGGGGAGCAGTACTTC | CASSPAEGEQYF
. | TRBJ1-2 | TRBD1 | TRBV14 | TGTGCCAGCAGCCAAGGGACAGGGGTACCCTATGGCTACACCTTC | CASSQGTGVPYGYTF
once | TRBJ2-1 | TRBD1 | TRBV2 | TGTGCCAGCAACCCGGGACAGTACAATGAGCAGTTCTTC | CASNPGQYNEQFF
. | TRBJ2-3 | TRBD2 | TRBV7-8 | TGTGCCAGCAGCCTAGCGGGCGGGAGGTCGGATACGCAGTATTTT | CASSLAGGRSDTQYF
. | TRBJ2-7 | TRBD1 | TRBV2 | TGTGCCAGCACCTCGACAGGGTTCTCCTACGAGCAGTACTTC | CASTSTGFSYEQYF
. | TRBJ1-4 | TRBD1 | TRBV28 | TGTGCCAGCAGTTTAAAAGGCCCGGACAGGGCGAATGAAAAACTGTTTTTT | CASSLKGPDRANEKLFF
. | TRBJ1-1 | TRBD1 | TRBV28 | TGTGCCAGCAGTTTAGGTCTATGGGACAGGGGGGCTAACACTGAAGCTTTCTTT | CASSLGLWDRGANTEAFF
. | TRBJ2-5 | TRBD2 | TRBV29-1 | TGCAGCGTTGAAACTAGCGGGGGGCCCATTATTGAGACCCAGTACTTC | CSVETSGGPIIETQYF
. | TRBJ2-7 | TRBD2 | TRBV19 | TGTGCCAGTAGTATGGCTAGCGGGAGTTTTAACGAGCAGTACTTC | CASSMASGSFNEQYF
. | TRBJ2-2 | TRBD2 | TRBV6-5 | TGTGCCAGCAGAGGGACTAGCGGGAGACCCGGGGAGCTGTTTTTT | CASRGTSGRPGELFF
. | TRBJ2-3 | . | TRBV4-3 | TGCGCCAGCAGCCAAGCAGGCATCTTCACAGATACGCAGTATTTT | CASSQAGIFTDTQYF
. | TRBJ2-1 | TRBD2 | TRBV2 | TGTGCCAGCAGTGAAAGGACTAGCGTCCACAATGAGCAGTTCTTC | CASSERTSVHNEQFF
. | TRBJ2-1 | . | TRBV9 | TGTGCCAGCAGCGGGAGGGCCTACAATGAGCAGTTCTTC | CASSGRAYNEQFF
. | TRBJ2-1 | . | TRBV9 | TGTGCCAGCAGCGTCAATAGTGGTGAGCAGTTCTTC | CASSVNSGEQFF
. | TRBJ1-1 | . | TRBV5-1 | TGCGCCAGCAGCCCCCGGCCGCGTGGGGGGGAAATGAACACTGAAGCTTTCTTT | CASSPRPRGGEMNTEAFF
. | TRBJ1-5 | . | TRBV30 | TGTGCCTGGAGTACAGAAAACAGCAATCAGCCCCAGCATTTT | CAWSTENSNQPQHF
. | TRBJ2-1 | TRBD2 | TRBV6-2/TRBV6-3 | TGTGCCAGCAGTGGGGGGGATGAGCAGTTCTTC | CASSGGDEQFF
. | TRBJ1-5 | TRBD1 | TRBV6-6 | TGTGCCAGCAGTTATTATGGGACAGGGGACAATCAGCCCCAGCATTTT | CASSYYGTGDNQPQHF
. | TRBJ1-1 | TRBD1 | TRBV28 | TGTGCCAGCAGTTTGAACAGGGGGGAAGCTTTCTTT | CASSLNRGEAFF
. | TRBJ1-2 | TRBD1 | TRBV3-1/TRBV3-2 | TGTGCCAGCAGTTCAACAGGGGAGTGGGGCTACACCTTC | CASSSTGEWGYTF
. | TRBJ2-1 | TRBD1 | TRBV25-1 | TGTGCCAGCAATACAGGGGTGACACATAATGAGCAGTTCTTC | CASNTGVTHNEQFF
. | TRBJ2-5 | TRBD2 | TRBV7-2 | TGTGCCAGCAGCTACGGACTAGCGGGCAGGTTACAAGAGACCCAGTACTTC | CASSYGLAGRLQETQYF
few | TRBJ2-7 | . | TRBV7-9 | TGTGCCAGCAGCTTAGATATAGAGGAGCAGTACTTC | CASSLDIEEQYF
few | TRBJ2-1 | . | TRBV19 | TGTGCCAGTAGCGGGATGGGCAATGAGCAGTTCTTC | CASSGMGNEQFF